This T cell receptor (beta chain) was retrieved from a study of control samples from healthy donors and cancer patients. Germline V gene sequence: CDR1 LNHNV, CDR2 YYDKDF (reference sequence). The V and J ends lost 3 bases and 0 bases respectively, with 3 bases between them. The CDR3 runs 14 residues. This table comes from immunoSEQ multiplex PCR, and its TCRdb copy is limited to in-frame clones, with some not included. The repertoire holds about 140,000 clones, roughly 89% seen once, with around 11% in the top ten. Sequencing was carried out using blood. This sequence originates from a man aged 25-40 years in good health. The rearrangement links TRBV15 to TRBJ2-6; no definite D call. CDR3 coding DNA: TGTGCCACCAGCAGTCGCTCTGGGGCCAACGTCCTGACTTTC. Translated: CATSSRSGANVLTF.